Below are 22 T cell receptor beta chains sequenced from a single sample in a study of cytomegalovirus exposure and HLA in healthy donors. Sequenced by immunoSEQ multiplex PCR; TCRdb stores in-frame clones only, minus some. Of 150,000 to 200,000 clones in the sample, roughly 90% are singletons; the top ten hold 4% to 5%. Material for sequencing was PBMCs. The receptors were sampled from a man aged 18 to 30 in good health and CMV-seropositive.

The chain joins TRBV4-1 to TRBJ2-3; TRBD2 matches at 13 bases. The V and J ends lost 1 base and 6 bases, in that order; junction bases with no gene match: 7. Germline V gives CDR1 MGHRA, CDR2 YSYEKL. This CDR3 has 17 residues. CDR3 sequence: CASSQGTSGRAEDTQYF. CDR3 sequence (DNA): TGCGCCAGCAGCCAAGGAACTAGCGGGAGGGCCGAGGATACGCAGTATTTT.

The chain uses TRBV5-1 and TRBJ2-7; 8 nucleotides align to TRBD2. V lost 0 bases, J lost 1 base, and 3 bases stayed unmatched. This CDR3 has 15 amino acids. The germline V gene encodes CDR1 SGHRS and CDR2 YFSETQ. Here the CDR3 DNA reads TGCGCCAGCAGCTTGGGGGCGGGAGGTTCCTACGAGCAGTACTTC. Amino acid sequence: CASSLGAGGSYEQYF.

This clone was found once. This chain connects TRBV5-1 to TRBJ2-7; D is unresolved. Per germline, CDR1 SGHRS and CDR2 YFSETQ. The CDR3 has 14 residues. Trimming took 5 bases from V and 2 from J, leaving 14 bases between them. CDR3 loop: CASRSASGPYEQYF. In DNA form, the CDR3 reads TGCGCCAGCAGGTCCGCGTCAGGTCCCTACGAGCAGTACTTC.

This chain links TRBV6-6 with TRBJ2-1; possible D gene TRBD2, 6 bases. The CDR3 has 15 residues. V shed 6 bases and J shed 7 bases, with 19 bases lying between them. CDR1 is MNHNY and CDR2 is SVGAGI in the germline V gene (reference sequence). CDR3 DNA sequence: TGTGCCAGCAGGCTACTAGCTACGCTCAATAATGAGCAGTTCTTC. Translation: CASRLLATLNNEQFF.

V usage is TRBV2 and J usage is TRBJ2-3, with D tentatively TRBD2 (5 bases). The CDR3 is 12 amino acids. Germline CDR1 reads SNHLY; CDR2 reads FYNNEI. The V end was cut by 7 bases, the J end by 2 bases, with 7 bases between. The CDR3 region is CASTDYTDTQYF. The DNA for the CDR3 is TGTGCCAGCACCGACTACACAGATACGCAGTATTTT.

The chain carries TRBV4-1 and TRBJ2-7; D uncertain. Trimming shortened V by 4 bases and J by 5 bases, and 15 bases separated the two germline ends. Germline values: CDR1 MGHRA, CDR2 YSYEKL. This CDR3 is built from 14 residues. The CDR3 nucleotides are TGCGCCAGCAGCCCGTATACTCAAGTTGACGAGCAGTACTTC. It specifies CASSPYTQVDEQYF.

The chain employs TRBV11-2 and TRBJ2-1; D unresolved. The CDR3 has 12 amino acids. Trimming cost V 2 bases and J 4 bases, with 3 bases left between them. Germline V gene data show CDR1 as SGHAT and CDR2 as FQNNGV. The CDR3 sequence: CASSLQYNEQFF. CDR3 DNA: TGTGCCAGCAGCTTACAGTACAATGAGCAGTTCTTC.

Written as DNA, the CDR3 is TGTGCCAGCAGCCAAGAACTAGCGGGAGTGACAGATACGCAGTATTTT. Translated: CASSQELAGVTDTQYF. The chain is built from TRBV14 and TRBJ2-3; 11 positions match TRBD2. Germline-derived CDR1 and CDR2 are SGHDN and FVKESK. Trimming took 0 bases from V and 3 from J; bases not matched to a gene: 2. This CDR3 region has 16 residues. The full variable domain, its missing parts supplied by reference TRBV14 and TRBJ2-3, is EAGVTQFPSHSVIEKGQTVTLRCDPISGHDNLYWYRRVMGKEIKFLLHFVKESKQDESGMPNNRFLAERTGGTYSTLKVQPAELEDSGVYFCASSQELAGVTDTQYFGPGTRLTVL.

Comments on this clone: One end of the junction fails to match germline, which may point to a read error. The chain uses TRBV11-3 and TRBJ1-2; possibly TRBD1 for D (6 bases). The CDR3 covers 15 residues. Germline lookup yields CDR1 SGHNT and CDR2 YENEEA. CDR3 in amino acids: CASSPQDSSHYGYTF. The CDR3 nucleotides are TGTGCCAGCAGCCCCCAGGACAGTAGCCACTATGGCTACACTTTC.

The J gene is TRBJ2-7, the V gene TRBV10-2, with D possibly TRBD1 on 6 matching bases. Germline CDR1 WSHSY, CDR2 SAAADI. The CDR3 covers 16 residues. The germline V and J ends were trimmed by 3 bases and 2 bases, with 17 bases remaining between them. This chain's CDR3 is CASSDPDTGPTYEQYF. DNA for the CDR3: TGCGCCAGCAGTGACCCAGACACAGGGCCCACCTACGAGCAGTACTTC.

The chain links TRBV7-2 to TRBJ2-3; 7 bases fit TRBD2. V shed 3 bases and J 8 bases; nucleotides not matched to a gene: 2. There are 12 residues in the CDR3. From germline, CDR1 is SGHTA and CDR2 FQGNSA. CDR3 nucleotide sequence: TGTGCCAGCAGCTTTGTAGCGGGTACGCAGTATTTT. Protein sequence: CASSFVAGTQYF.

The chain carries TRBV29-1 and TRBJ2-7; D perhaps matches TRBD2 (6 bases). V gave up 5 bases and J gave up 1 base, with 12 bases separating them. In germline, CDR1 is SQVTM, CDR2 ANQGSEA. This CDR3 comprises 13 residues. This chain's CDR3 is CSVLWRGSYEQYF. The CDR3 DNA is TGCAGCGTTCTCTGGAGGGGTTCCTACGAGCAGTACTTC.

J is TRBJ2-5 and V is TRBV4-1; D is unclear. CDR3 length equals 15 residues. Trimming removed 3 bases at V and 4 bases at J, with 15 bases between. Per the germline V gene, CDR1 is MGHRA and CDR2 is YSYEKL. The CDR3 is CASSHLILVRETQYF. The CDR3 coding sequence is TGCGCCAGCAGCCATCTAATTCTAGTGCGAGAGACCCAGTACTTC.

This clone was recorded once. The rearrangement joins TRBV11-3 to TRBJ2-2; perhaps TRBD2 as D (7 bases). The germline V gene encodes CDR1 SGHNT and CDR2 YENEEA. V was trimmed by 6 bases and J by 4 bases, leaving 9 bases between them. The CDR3 length is 13 residues. CDR3 residues: CASRRGGTGELFF. The CDR3, as DNA: TGTGCCAGCAGAAGGGGGGGCACCGGGGAGCTGTTTTTT.

CDR3 sequence (DNA): TGTGCCAGCAGCTTAAAAGGGACTAGCATTCACGAGCAGTACTTC. Translating it yields CASSLKGTSIHEQYF. The gene calls are TRBV7-3 and TRBJ2-7; TRBD2 matches at 9 bases. V trimming: 1 base; J trimming: 5 bases; junction bases outside the gene matches: 6. Per the germline V gene, CDR1 is SGHTA and CDR2 is FQGTGA. This CDR3 has 15 residues.

V usage is TRBV6-5 and J usage is TRBJ1-5; D is possibly TRBD1 (5 bases). The germline gives CDR1 MNHEY, CDR2 SVGAGI. V lost 6 bases to trimming and J lost 4 bases, with 16 bases between them. The CDR3 is 15 residues long. CDR3 coding DNA: TGTGCCAGCAGCCCTAATGCGGGGACGAATCAGCCCCAGCATTTT. Protein sequence: CASSPNAGTNQPQHF.

The chain carries TRBV5-1 and TRBJ2-1; TRBD1 matches at 8 bases. V shed 4 bases and J 6 bases; nucleotides not matched to a gene: 3. CDR1 is SGHRS and CDR2 is YFSETQ in the germline V gene. There are 13 residues in the CDR3. In DNA, the CDR3 is TGCGCCAGCAGCCAACAGGGGGGCAATGAGCAGTTCTTC. Translated: CASSQQGGNEQFF.

V gene TRBV18 combines with J gene TRBJ1-1; D is unresolved. Per the germline V gene, CDR1 is KGHSH and CDR2 is LQKENI. The CDR3 is 11 residues long. The ends were cut back, 5 bases at V and 6 bases at J, with 7 bases in the middle. CDR3 loop: CASSATAEAFF. CDR3 in DNA: TGTGCCAGCTCAGCAACAGCTGAAGCTTTCTTT.

The gene calls are TRBV18 and TRBJ1-1; tentative D call: TRBD1 (6 bases). Germline CDR1 reads KGHSH; CDR2 reads LQKENI. The CDR3 totals 15 residues. V shed 4 bases and J shed 7 bases, with 19 bases lying between them. The CDR3 DNA sequence: TGTGCCAGCTCACTCTACAGGGTTGGTAATGGTGAAGCTTTCTTT. It yields the protein CASSLYRVGNGEAFF.

The chain couples TRBV19 to TRBJ2-4; D is possibly TRBD2 (5 bases). The CDR3 is made up of 11 amino acids. Germline assignment: CDR1 LNHDA and CDR2 SQIVND (reference sequence). V was clipped by 3 bases and J by 8 bases, with 5 bases between them. CDR3: CASSIGDIQYF. The CDR3 nucleotides are TGTGCCAGTAGTATCGGGGACATTCAGTACTTC.

The chain recombines TRBV27 with TRBJ2-1; a weak D match, TRBD2 (6 bases). V was cut by 5 bases and J by 6 bases, with 11 bases left in between. This CDR3 region has 13 residues. The germline V gene encodes CDR1 MNHEY and CDR2 SMNVEV (reference sequence). CDR3 sequence reads: CASSLWDFNEQFF. In nucleotides, the CDR3 is TGTGCCAGCAGTCTATGGGACTTCAATGAGCAGTTCTTC.

V gene TRBV6-1 combines with J gene TRBJ1-1, with 8 bases that match TRBD1. Looked up from germline, CDR1 is MNHNS and CDR2 is SASEGT. The CDR3 sequence is 15 residues long. Losses at the gene ends were 9 bases for V and 1 base for J; bases not matched to a gene: 10. The CDR3 spells CASGPLTGANTEAFF. CDR3 sequence (DNA): TGTGCCAGTGGTCCCTTGACAGGGGCGAACACTGAAGCTTTCTTT.